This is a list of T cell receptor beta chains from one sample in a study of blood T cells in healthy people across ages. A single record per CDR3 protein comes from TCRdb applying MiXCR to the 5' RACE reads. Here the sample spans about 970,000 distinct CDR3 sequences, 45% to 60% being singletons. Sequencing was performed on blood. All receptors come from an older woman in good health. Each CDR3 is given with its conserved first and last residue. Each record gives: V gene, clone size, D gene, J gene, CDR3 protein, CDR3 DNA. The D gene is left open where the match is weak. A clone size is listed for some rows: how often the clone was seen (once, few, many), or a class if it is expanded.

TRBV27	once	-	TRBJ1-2	CASSVVTGHGYTF	TGTGCCAGCAGTGTCGTTACAGGGCACGGCTACACCTTC
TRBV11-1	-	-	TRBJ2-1	CASSLGRASYNEQFF	TGTGCCAGCAGCTTAGGGCGGGCCTCCTACAATGAGCAGTTCTTC
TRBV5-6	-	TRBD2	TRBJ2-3	CASSSRLAGGLTDTQYF	TGTGCCAGCAGCTCCCGACTAGCGGGAGGGCTCACAGATACGCAGTATTTT
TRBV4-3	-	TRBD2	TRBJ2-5	CASSQEGPGLAGGGYQETQYF	TGCGCCAGCAGCCAAGAAGGGCCGGGACTAGCGGGAGGAGGGTACCAAGAGACCCAGTACTTC
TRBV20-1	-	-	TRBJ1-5	CSVKGGNQPQHF	TGCAGTGTCAAAGGGGGTAATCAGCCCCAGCATTTT
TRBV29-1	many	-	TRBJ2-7	CSVVSVGTYEQYF	TGCAGCGTTGTATCTGTGGGCACCTACGAGCAGTACTTC
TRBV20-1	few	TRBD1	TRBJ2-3	CSSYSAGGPDTQYF	TGCAGTTCGTACTCGGCAGGGGGTCCAGATACGCAGTATTTT
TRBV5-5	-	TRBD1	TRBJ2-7	CASSFGTGILLRSYEQYF	TGTGCCAGCAGCTTTGGGACAGGGATTCTTCTGCGCTCCTACGAGCAGTACTTC
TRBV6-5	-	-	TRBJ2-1	CASRRAASPHNEQFF	TGTGCCAGCCGCCGGGCGGCCTCGCCCCACAATGAGCAGTTCTTC
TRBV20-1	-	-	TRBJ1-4	CSARKGVEEKLFF	TGCAGTGCTAGAAAAGGGGTAGAGGAAAAACTGTTTTTT
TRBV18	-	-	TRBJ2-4	CASPPLGGLAKNIQYF	TGTGCCAGCCCCCCCCTCGGCGGGTTAGCCAAAAACATTCAGTACTTC
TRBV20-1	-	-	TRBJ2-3	CSARDPGQGTDTQYF	TGCAGTGCTAGAGATCCCGGCCAGGGCACAGATACGCAGTATTTT
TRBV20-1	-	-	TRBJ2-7	CSASPDGSYEQYF	TGCAGTGCTTCTCCCGACGGATCCTACGAGCAGTACTTC
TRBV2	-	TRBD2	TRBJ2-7	CASRLAGVYGQYF	TGTGCCAGTCGACTAGCGGGAGTCTACGGGCAGTACTTC
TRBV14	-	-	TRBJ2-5	CASSQDWGSFSKETQYF	TGTGCCAGCAGCCAAGATTGGGGTAGTTTTTCCAAAGAGACCCAGTACTTC
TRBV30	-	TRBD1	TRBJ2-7	CAWTWDRGSVEQYF	TGTGCCTGGACCTGGGACAGGGGTTCCGTCGAGCAGTACTTC
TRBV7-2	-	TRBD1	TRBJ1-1	CASSPDRDRAEAFF	TGTGCCAGCAGCCCCGACAGGGATCGAGCTGAAGCTTTCTTT
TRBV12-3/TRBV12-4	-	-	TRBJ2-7	CASSSVSPYEQYF	TGTGCCAGCAGTTCCGTGTCCCCCTACGAGCAGTACTTC
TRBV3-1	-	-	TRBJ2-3	CASSRNVEDTQYF	TGTGCCAGCAGCCGCAACGTGGAAGATACGCAGTATTTT
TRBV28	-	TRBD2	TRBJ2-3	CASSLAGVGIDTQYF	TGTGCCAGCAGCTTAGCGGGAGTCGGGATAGATACGCAGTATTTT
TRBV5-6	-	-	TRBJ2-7	CASSYDLRTSYEQYF	TGTGCCAGCAGCTATGATCTTCGCACCTCCTACGAGCAGTACTTC
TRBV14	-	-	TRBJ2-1	CASSQGQGWQFF	TGTGCCAGCAGCCAAGGACAAGGGTGGCAGTTCTTC
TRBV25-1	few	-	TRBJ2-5	CASSGPYETQYF	TGTGCCAGCAGTGGCCCCTACGAGACCCAGTACTTC
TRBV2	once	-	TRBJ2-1	CASSEDFGGEQFF	TGTGCCAGCAGTGAAGATTTTGGTGGAGAGCAGTTCTTC
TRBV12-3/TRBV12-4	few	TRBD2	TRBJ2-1	CASRSSGNRGSYNEQFF	TGTGCCAGCAGATCCAGCGGGAACCGAGGGTCCTACAATGAGCAGTTCTTC
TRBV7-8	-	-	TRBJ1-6	CASSVGTGSSYNSPLLF	-
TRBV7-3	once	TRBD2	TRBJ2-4	CASSLAVGGRVGNIQYF	TGTGCCAGCAGCTTAGCGGTCGGTGGGAGGGTAGGAAACATTCAGTACTTC
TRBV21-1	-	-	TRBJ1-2	CASSKGNRTGTNYGYTF	TGTGCCAGCAGCAAAGGAAATCGGACAGGGACTAACTATGGCTACACCTTC
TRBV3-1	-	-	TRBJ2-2	CASSPLRAGTGELFF	TGTGCCAGCAGCCCTCTCCGGGCAGGAACCGGGGAGCTGTTTTTT
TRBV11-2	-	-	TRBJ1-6	CASSSRGWPDNSPLHF	TGTGCCAGCAGCTCCCGAGGTTGGCCGGATAATTCACCCCTCCACTTT
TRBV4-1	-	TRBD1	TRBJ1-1	CASSQAGQGARTEAFF	TGCGCCAGCAGCCAAGCGGGACAGGGGGCTCGTACTGAAGCTTTCTTT
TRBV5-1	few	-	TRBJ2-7	CASRSTIPGSYEQYF	TGTGCCAGCAGATCGACTATCCCCGGGTCCTACGAGCAGTACTTC
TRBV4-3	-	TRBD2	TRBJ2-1	CASSRLSGASGDNEQFF	TGCGCCAGCAGCCGTCTCTCAGGGGCTAGCGGGGACAATGAGCAGTTCTTC
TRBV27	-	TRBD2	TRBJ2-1	CASSWVAGGSYNEQFF	TGTGCCAGCTCATGGGTAGCGGGCGGTTCCTACAATGAGCAGTTCTTC
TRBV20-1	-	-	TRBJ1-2	CSARTTPYGYTF	TGCAGTGCTAGGACTACCCCTTATGGCTACACCTTC
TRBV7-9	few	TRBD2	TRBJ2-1	CASSGRGLASEVEQFF	TGTGCCAGCAGCGGGCGGGGACTAGCGTCGGAGGTTGAGCAGTTCTTC
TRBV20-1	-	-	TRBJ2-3	CSAIVKTDTQYF	TGCAGTGCTATCGTAAAAACAGATACGCAGTATTTT
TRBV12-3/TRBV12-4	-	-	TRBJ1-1	CASNLGGSRTEAFF	TGTGCCAGCAACCTAGGAGGGTCTAGGACTGAAGCTTTCTTT
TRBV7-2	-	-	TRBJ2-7	CASSFGGTPNEQYF	TGTGCCAGCAGCTTCGGGGGCACCCCCAATGAGCAGTACTTC
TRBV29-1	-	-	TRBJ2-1	CSVSHSGRSYNEQFF	TGCAGCGTCTCTCACTCGGGGCGTTCCTACAATGAGCAGTTCTTC
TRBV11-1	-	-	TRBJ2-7	CASSSGISLGVFEQYF	TGTGCCAGCAGCTCCGGGATTTCTCTCGGAGTCTTCGAGCAGTACTTC
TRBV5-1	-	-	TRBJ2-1	CASSLGLDSNNEQFF	TGCGCCAGCAGCTTGGGACTCGATTCCAACAATGAGCAGTTCTTC
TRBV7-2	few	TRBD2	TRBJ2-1	CASSPMGLAGVNEQFF	TGTGCCAGCAGCCCCATGGGACTAGCGGGAGTCAATGAGCAGTTCTTC
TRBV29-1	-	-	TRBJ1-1	CSVEEGTVNTEAFF	TGCAGCGTTGAAGAGGGGACGGTGAACACTGAAGCTTTCTTT
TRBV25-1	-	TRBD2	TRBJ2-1	CASSDLGLAGEEQFF	TGTGCCAGCAGTGATCTGGGACTAGCGGGAGAAGAGCAGTTCTTC
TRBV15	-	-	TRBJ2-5	CATSRDHPRGGETQYF	TGTGCCACCAGCAGAGATCATCCCAGGGGCGGGGAGACCCAGTACTTC
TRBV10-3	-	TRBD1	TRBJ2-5	CAISGTGEETQYF	TGTGCCATCAGCGGGACAGGGGAAGAGACCCAGTACTTC
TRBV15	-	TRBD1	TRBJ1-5	CATSRDSAGGQPQHF	TGTGCCACCAGCAGAGATTCGGCAGGGGGACAGCCCCAGCATTTT
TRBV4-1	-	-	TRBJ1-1	CASSQPGLISAFF	TGCGCCAGCAGCCAGCCAGGGTTGATTTCGGCTTTCTTT
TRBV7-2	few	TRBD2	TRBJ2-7	CASREPGLAYEQYF	TGTGCCAGCAGAGAACCGGGACTAGCCTACGAGCAGTACTTC
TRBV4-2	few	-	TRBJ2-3	CASSQDSQRTDTQYF	TGTGCCAGCAGCCAAGACTCACAACGCACAGATACGCAGTATTTT
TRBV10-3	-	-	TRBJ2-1	CAISEANNEQFF	TGTGCCATCAGTGAGGCTAACAATGAGCAGTTCTTC